This T cell receptor beta chain was identified in a study of shared clonotypes between healthy human individuals. Whole-study context: Used for every donor were three CD4 naive, three CD4 memory, two CD8 naive and one CD8 memory plate.

Only Caucasian adults living in Nashville, Tennessee served as donors. Both subsets, CD45RA+ naive and CD45RA-negative memory, were split from the CD4+ cells. The repertoire was sequenced with immunoSEQ multiplex PCR; TCRdb's copy has only in-frame clones and lacks some. The profile covers about 1.5 million clones, with nearly 99% appearing a single time and roughly 0.45% taken by the ten largest. Study-level points and caveats: Enrolling few donors narrowed the genetic and exposure-history diversity that was represented.

On this clone itself: Its antigen remains unidentified.

Germline CDR1 and CDR2: MNHNS and SASEGT. Trimming cost V 4 bases and J 8 bases, with 8 bases left between them. This CDR3 is built from 12 residues. This sequence was found in a man aged 25-45 years in good health. The sequencing sample was made of naive CD4+ T cells sorted from blood. Subset in this sample: CD45RA+ positively selected. The chain links TRBV6-1 to TRBJ1-4; TRBD1 might be the D (6 bases). CDR3 protein: CASSARGEKLFF. Written as DNA, the CDR3 is TGTGCCAGCAGTGCTAGGGGGGAAAAACTGTTTTTT.